This TCR beta chain was sequenced in a study of radiotherapy plus CTLA-4 blockade in lung cancer. The study, taken as a whole, reports: Reports identified early blood T cell clone dynamics, with interferon-beta, as the best response predictor.

Sequenced by immunoSEQ multiplex PCR; TCRdb stores in-frame clones only, minus some. The table has about 81,000 clones, 72% seen once. Notes on this clone: The antigen remains unidentified.

Germline CDR1 and CDR2: MDHEN and SYDVKM. With 5 bases removed from V and 8 bases from J, the gap between germline ends came to 15 bases. This CDR3 is 13 amino acids long. This TCR was sampled from a human donor with non-small cell lung cancer that progressed on radiotherapy plus ipilimumab. The specimen comprised peripheral blood, sampled from a patient treated with radiotherapy plus ipilimumab. The chain employs TRBV28 and TRBJ1-2; possible D gene TRBD1, 5 bases. Written as DNA, the CDR3 is TGTGCCAGCAGTGCCTCAGGGACCCCGGGCTACACCTTC. Translation: CASSASGTPGYTF.